This T cell receptor (beta chain) was sequenced during a study of T cells in Graves' hyperthyroidism and ophthalmopathy. Whole-study results and caveats: Ophthalmopathy prediction by the model preceded onset by a median approximately 6.1 months.

This clonotype was detected many times. Its antigen is unknown. RNA transcripts gave rise to amplified TCR beta CDR3 regions. HTBI primers were used for first-round RT-PCR of the TCR CDR3. TCRdb re-called the multiplex PCR reads with MiXCR, one entry per CDR3 protein. The sample records around 800,000 distinct CDR3 sequences, about two fifths being singletons. This TCR came from a man in his late teens or twenties with Graves' hyperthyroidism. Sequencing used blood.

The CDR3 is CASSLAGTGVGNTIYF. The DNA for the CDR3 is TGTGCCAGCAGCTTAGCGGGGACAGGGGTTGGAAACACCATATATTTT. The J gene is TRBJ1-3, the V gene TRBV7-6; 10 nucleotides line up with TRBD1. The CDR3 consists of 16 residues. V shed 0 bases and J 3 bases; nucleotides not matched to a gene: 2. The germline V gene has CDR1 SGHVS and CDR2 FNYEAQ.